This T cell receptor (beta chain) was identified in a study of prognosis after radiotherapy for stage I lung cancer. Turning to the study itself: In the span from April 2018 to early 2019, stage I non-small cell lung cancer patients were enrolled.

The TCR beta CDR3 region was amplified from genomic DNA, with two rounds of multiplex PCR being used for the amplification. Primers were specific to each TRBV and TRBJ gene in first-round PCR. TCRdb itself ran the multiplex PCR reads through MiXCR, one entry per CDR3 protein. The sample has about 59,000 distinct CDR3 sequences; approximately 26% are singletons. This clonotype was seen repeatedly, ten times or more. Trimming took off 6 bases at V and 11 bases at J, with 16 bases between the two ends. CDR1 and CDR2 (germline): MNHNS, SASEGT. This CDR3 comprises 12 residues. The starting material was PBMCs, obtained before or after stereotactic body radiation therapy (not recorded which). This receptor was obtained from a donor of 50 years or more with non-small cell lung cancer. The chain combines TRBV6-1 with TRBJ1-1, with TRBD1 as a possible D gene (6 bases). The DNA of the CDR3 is TGTGCCAGCAGCACCCGACCAGGGGCGGCTTTCTTT. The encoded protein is CASSTRPGAAFF.